One and the same sample provided the 24 T cell receptor beta chains below, sequenced in a study of T cell repertoires in cytomegalovirus infection. TCRdb re-analysed the reads in MiXCR, keeping a single row per CDR3 protein. The sample shows 350,000 to 400,000 distinct CDR3 sequences, about 34% of them seen only once. No antigen is known for these receptors. The material was cultured PBMCs, obtained from culture after CMV antigen stimulation. Receptor source: a human donor in good health (CMV status not recorded). Some clones in this sample may be carry-over from other donors' samples.

This clonotype was seen more than once but under ten times. The chain uses TRBV19 and TRBJ2-1; no firm D call. Looked up from germline, CDR1 is LNHDA and CDR2 is SQIVND (reference sequence). V lost 6 bases to trimming and J lost 3 bases, with 12 bases between them. The CDR3 contains 14 residues. The CDR3 sequence: CASSRTSIYNEQFF. The DNA for the CDR3 is TGTGCCAGTAGCCGGACCAGTATCTACAATGAGCAGTTCTTC.

This clonotype was found many times. The CDR3 loop reads CASSLAASGRVGELFF. CDR3 bases: TGTGCCAGCAGCTTAGCGGCTAGCGGTAGGGTCGGGGAGCTGTTTTTT. The rearrangement uses TRBV7-2 and TRBJ2-2; 7 bases are shared with TRBD2. Trimming took 0 bases from V and 7 from J; bases not matched to a gene: 8. The V gene's germline CDR1 is SGHTA and CDR2 FQGNSA. The CDR3 is 16 residues long.

This clonotype was recorded a few times. This chain uses TRBV7-9 with TRBJ1-1; D unresolved. V was cut by 6 bases and J by 3 bases, with 11 bases left in between. The CDR3 covers 13 residues. Germline V lookup: CDR1 SEHNR, CDR2 FQNEAQ (reference sequence). CDR3 nucleotides: TGTGCCAGCAGTCTACGACCTGACACTGAAGCTTTCTTT. Translating gives CASSLRPDTEAFF.

This clonotype was counted only a few times. J is TRBJ2-5 and V is TRBV20-1; TRBD2 aligns across 12 bases. The CDR3 length is 18 residues. V dropped 1 base and J dropped 2; count of bases not matched to a gene: 11. Germline V CDR1 and CDR2: DFQATT, SNEGSKA (reference sequence). The CDR3 coding sequence is TGCAGTGCTAGAGCCCGACTAGCGGGAGATCGCGGACAAGAGACCCAGTACTTC. Translated: CSARARLAGDRGQETQYF.

This clonotype turned up a few times. V usage is TRBV2 and J usage is TRBJ1-2, with D uncertain. The CDR3 sequence is 12 residues long. V was trimmed by 7 bases and J by 8 bases, leaving 14 bases between them. Germline CDR1 is SNHLY and CDR2 is FYNNEI. DNA for the CDR3: TGTGCCAGCAATCAAATAGGTGGAGGCTACACCTTC. Translated, it gives CASNQIGGGYTF.

This chain uses TRBV29-1 with TRBJ2-7; D is uncertain. The V gene's germline CDR1 is SQVTM and CDR2 ANQGSEA. This CDR3 spans 15 amino acids. Trimming cost V 0 bases and J 0 bases, with 12 bases left between them. CDR3 protein: CSVEDSRPSSYEQYF. The DNA of the CDR3 is TGCAGCGTTGAAGATTCCAGGCCAAGCTCCTACGAGCAGTACTTC.

The rearrangement uses TRBV9 and TRBJ2-1; TRBD2 aligns across 11 bases. Germline CDR1 and CDR2: SGDLS and YYNGEE. After removal of 3 bases from V and 4 bases from J, the junction contained 6 bases not matched to a gene. The CDR3 is 16 amino acids. This chain's CDR3 is CASSAIAGGSYNEQFF. The CDR3 nucleotides read TGTGCCAGCAGCGCCATAGCGGGAGGGTCATACAATGAGCAGTTCTTC. The whole variable domain, filled in from reference TRBV9 and TRBJ2-1, reads DSGVTQTPKHLITATGQRVTLRCSPRSGDLSVYWYQQSLDQGLQFLIQYYNGEERAKGNILERFSAQQFPDLHSELNLSSLELGDSALYFCASSAIAGGSYNEQFFGPGTRLTVL.

V usage is TRBV12-3 or TRBV12-4 and J usage is TRBJ1-2; D may be TRBD1 (5 bases). Between the trimmed V and J ends, which lost 1 base and 7 bases, there was a span of 16 bases. This CDR3 contains 15 residues. CDR3 amino acids: CASSLGGLGRAGYTF. DNA of the CDR3: TGTGCCAGCAGTTTAGGGGGACTGGGTAGGGCTGGCTACACCTTC.

The V gene is TRBV9, the J gene TRBJ2-2, with D possibly TRBD2 on 5 matching bases. The CDR3 spans 14 residues. Germline CDR1 reads SGDLS; CDR2 reads YYNGEE. With 2 bases removed from V and 1 base from J, the gap between germline ends came to 6 bases. The chain's CDR3 is CASSVRGNTGELFF. The DNA of the CDR3 is TGTGCCAGCAGCGTTCGGGGGAACACCGGGGAGCTGTTTTTT.

The V gene is TRBV24-1, the J gene TRBJ2-1, with 11 bases fitting TRBD1. The CDR3 is 15 residues long. The V gene's germline CDR1 is KGHDR and CDR2 SFDVKD. The junction had 2 bases not matched to a gene; V was cut back by 1 base and J by 7 bases. In DNA form, the CDR3 reads TGTGCCACCAGTGATTTCGGGACAGGGGGAAATGAGCAGTTCTTC. It encodes CATSDFGTGGNEQFF.

In this sample, this clonotype turned up a few times. The chain has TRBV2 and TRBJ1-5; D perhaps matches TRBD1 (5 bases). Germline V lookup: CDR1 SNHLY, CDR2 FYNNEI. V shed 6 bases and J shed 7 bases, with 16 bases lying between them. The CDR3 has 14 amino acids. The CDR3 DNA is TGTGCCAGCAGCGACGGGACGCCGGGACAGCCCCAGCATTTT. Its translation: CASSDGTPGQPQHF.

The chain links TRBV11-3 to TRBJ2-1; TRBD2 agrees at 10 bases. CDR3 length: 15 residues. V lost 6 bases, J lost 9 bases, and 11 bases stayed unmatched. CDR1 is SGHNT, CDR2 YENEEA, per germline. The CDR3 coding sequence is TGTGCCAGCAGAAGCGGGGGGGGTCGTGAGGGTGAGCAGTTCTTC. Protein sequence: CASRSGGGREGEQFF.

This clonotype was detected only a few times. The V and J genes are TRBV20-1 and TRBJ2-1; TRBD2 matches 7 bases. J lost 7 bases, V lost 6 bases, and 21 bases had no gene match. The germline V gene has CDR1 DFQATT and CDR2 SNEGSKA (reference sequence). CDR3 size: 17 residues. CDR3 region: CSALTPSRTRLSNEQFF. Here the CDR3 DNA reads TGCAGTGCCCTAACCCCATCCCGGACTAGGTTAAGTAATGAGCAGTTCTTC.

There are a few counts of this clonotype. This sequence joins TRBV20-1 and TRBJ2-5; D possibly corresponds to TRBD2 (7 bases). Germline-derived CDR1 and CDR2 are DFQATT and SNEGSKA (reference sequence). Trimming stripped 5 bases from V and 4 bases from J, with 20 bases between. This CDR3 has 15 residues. The CDR3, as DNA: TGCAGTGCTGCGATGGACAGCGGGACCATAGAGACCCAGTACTTC. Protein product: CSAAMDSGTIETQYF.

In this sample, this clonotype turned up a few times. J is TRBJ2-7 and V is TRBV20-1; 16 nucleotides line up with TRBD2. The V gene's germline CDR1 is DFQATT and CDR2 SNEGSKA (reference sequence). V was clipped by 2 bases and J by 3 bases; unmatched bases: 10. This CDR3 is 18 amino acids long. The CDR3 reads CSARKGLAGGPAYYEQYF. CDR3 nucleotides: TGCAGTGCTAGAAAGGGACTAGCGGGAGGGCCCGCTTACTACGAGCAGTACTTC.

The table lists this clonotype with a few counts. The chain recombines TRBV6-6 with TRBJ2-5, with 7 bases lining up with TRBD1. CDR1 MNHNY and CDR2 SVGAGI come from the germline V gene (reference sequence). The CDR3 covers 16 residues. Trimming at V came to 5 bases and at J to 3 bases, leaving 12 bases not matched to a gene. The CDR3 is CASSPPQGRAKETQYF. CDR3 sequence (DNA): TGTGCCAGCAGTCCCCCACAGGGGCGAGCTAAAGAGACCCAGTACTTC.

Concerning this clonotype itself: The junction and the germline gene differ at one end; a read error may be behind it. V usage is TRBV27 and J usage is TRBJ1-1, with 8 bases aligning to TRBD1. The CDR3 is made up of 16 amino acids. From germline, CDR1 is MNHEY and CDR2 SMNVEV (reference sequence). CDR3 amino acids: CASSFKWDRLYTEALF. The CDR3, as DNA: TGTGCCAGCAGTTTTAAGTGGGACAGGCTTTATACTGAAGCTCTCTTT.

The rearrangement joins TRBV7-8 to TRBJ1-3; perhaps TRBD1 as D (5 bases). Germline-derived CDR1 and CDR2 are SGHVS and FQNEAQ. Trimming removed 5 bases from V and 1 base from J, with 12 bases in between. The CDR3 loop spans 15 amino acids. The CDR3 is CASSGGVFSGNTIYF. The CDR3 DNA is TGTGCCAGCAGCGGGGGAGTTTTTTCTGGAAACACCATATATTTT.

The V gene is TRBV24-1, the J gene TRBJ2-1, with TRBD2 as a possible D gene (6 bases). This CDR3 has 18 amino acids. The V end lost 2 bases, the J end lost 0 bases, and 16 bases lay between the germline ends. Germline V CDR1 and CDR2: KGHDR, SFDVKD. CDR3 region: CATSDSYLADPSYNEQFF. In nucleotides, the CDR3 is TGTGCCACCAGTGATTCGTACTTAGCGGACCCCTCCTACAATGAGCAGTTCTTC.

To note about this clonotype: A read error may produce the germline difference seen at one junction end. The chain recombines TRBV4-1 with TRBJ2-7; the match to TRBD2 covers 13 bases. The length of the CDR3 is 16 residues. Germline CDR1 and CDR2: MGHRA and YSYEKL. The CDR3 sequence: CASSQAGTSGIYEQYF. In DNA form, the CDR3 reads TGTGCCAGCAGCCAAGCGGGGACTAGCGGGATCTACGAGCAGTACTTC.

The gene calls are TRBV12-3 or TRBV12-4 and TRBJ1-2, with D maybe TRBD1 (5 bases). The CDR3 runs to 12 residues. V was clipped by 6 bases and J by 5 bases, with 10 bases between them. For the CDR3, the DNA is TGTGCCAGCAGGACGCAGGGTTATGGCTACACCTTC. Amino acid sequence: CASRTQGYGYTF.

This clonotype turned up a few times. The chain carries TRBV7-9 and TRBJ2-3; D not certain. Germline V gene lookup returns CDR1 SEHNR and CDR2 FQNEAQ (reference sequence). The CDR3 loop spans 14 amino acids. V gave up 5 bases and J gave up 5 bases, with 14 bases separating them. In DNA, the CDR3 is TGTGCCAGCAGCCGAGAATTACGTGGAGATACGCAGTATTTT. This encodes CASSRELRGDTQYF.

This chain connects TRBV19 to TRBJ2-1; TRBD1 matches at 9 bases. J was trimmed by 4 bases and V by 6 bases; bases with no gene match: 7. CDR1 is LNHDA, CDR2 SQIVND, per germline (reference sequence). This CDR3 contains 15 residues. This chain's CDR3 is CASSWPGQGYNEQFF. CDR3 bases: TGTGCCAGTAGCTGGCCGGGACAGGGTTACAATGAGCAGTTCTTC.

V is TRBV6-8 and J is TRBJ1-2, with 7 bases aligning to TRBD1. In germline, CDR1 is MNHGY, CDR2 SAAAGT. The ends lost 6 bases at V and 6 bases at J; junction bases unmatched: 1. The CDR3 covers 11 residues. CDR3 residues: CASRQGHGYTF. The CDR3 nucleotides are TGTGCCAGCAGACAGGGGCATGGCTACACCTTC.